These 29 T cell receptor beta chains share one sample of origin, sequenced in a study of T cell changes during pregnancy in multiple sclerosis. Sequencing was performed with immunoSEQ multiplex PCR; in TCRdb, only in-frame clones are kept and a portion is missing. Here the sample spans approximately 49,000 clones, 80% to 95% being singletons. This specimen was peripheral blood, taken after pregnancy. These receptors all stem from a female donor with multiple sclerosis, enrolled in a pregnancy study.

This clone was counted between two and nine times. The chain couples TRBV7-3 to TRBJ2-3; TRBD2 might be the D (5 bases). Trimming pared 5 bases from V and 1 base from J, leaving 22 bases between. CDR1 and CDR2 from the germline V gene are SGHTA and FQGTGA. The CDR3 runs 18 residues. In DNA form, the CDR3 reads TGTGCCAGCAGCCCTCTTCCTAGTCTAGCCCTCCGCACAGATACGCAGTATTTT. Protein sequence: CASSPLPSLALRTDTQYF.

J is TRBJ2-3 and V is TRBV18; D remains ambiguous. The V and J ends lost 6 bases and 0 bases respectively, with 19 bases between them. The germline V gene has CDR1 KGHSH and CDR2 LQKENI. This CDR3 is built from 17 residues. CDR3 in amino acids: CASSSFLGPTSTDTQYF. The CDR3 nucleotides read TGTGCCAGCTCTTCATTTTTGGGCCCCACTAGCACAGATACGCAGTATTTT.

This chain links TRBV7-3 with TRBJ2-5, with 7 bases aligning to TRBD1. This CDR3 comprises 15 residues. The germline gives CDR1 SGHTA, CDR2 FQGTGA. V shed 2 bases and J 2 bases; nucleotides not matched to a gene: 5. The CDR3 spells CASSLGGQPQETQYF. DNA of the CDR3: TGTGCCAGCAGCTTAGGGGGACAGCCTCAAGAGACCCAGTACTTC.

The V and J genes are TRBV13 and TRBJ2-1, with no clear D. This CDR3 contains 12 residues. Trimming took 2 bases from V and 5 from J, leaving 4 bases between them. Germline-derived CDR1 and CDR2 are PRHDT and FYEKMQ (reference sequence). The CDR3 DNA sequence: TGTGCCAGCAGCTTACTCGACAATGAGCAGTTCTTC. Amino acids: CASSLLDNEQFF.

The chain is built from TRBV6-5 and TRBJ2-3, with 8 bases lining up with TRBD2. The germline gives CDR1 MNHEY, CDR2 SVGAGI. V shed 3 bases, J shed 2 bases, and the junction held 7 bases outside the gene matches. CDR3 length: 16 amino acids. CDR3 nucleotides: TGTGCCAGCAGTTATTCCCCGGGGGGGCCCACAGATACGCAGTATTTT. Translated: CASSYSPGGPTDTQYF.

In this sample, this clone turned up once. CDR3 DNA sequence: TGTGCCAGCAGCCCGGCAGGGAATGAGCAGTTCTTC. Amino acid sequence: CASSPAGNEQFF. The rearrangement links TRBV5-4 to TRBJ2-1, with a weak D call TRBD1 (5 bases). The ends were cut back, 4 bases at V and 7 bases at J, with 9 bases in the middle. Per the germline V gene, CDR1 is SGHNT and CDR2 is YYREEE (reference sequence). The CDR3 has 12 residues. The whole variable domain, remainder taken from reference TRBV5-4 and TRBJ2-1, is ETGVTQSPTHLIKTRGQQVTLRCSSQSGHNTVSWYQQALGQGPQFIFQYYREEENGRGNFPPRFSGLQFPNYSSELNVNALELDDSALYLCASSPAGNEQFFGPGTRLTVL.

The chain employs TRBV29-1 and TRBJ2-3; weak D call: TRBD2 (5 bases). This CDR3 spans 13 amino acids. V dropped 2 bases and J dropped 3 bases, with 9 bases sitting between them. Per germline, CDR1 SQVTM and CDR2 ANQGSEA. CDR3 region: CSVEKPGTDTQYF. In DNA, the CDR3 is TGCAGCGTTGAAAAACCGGGGACAGATACGCAGTATTTT.

This chain joins TRBV14 and TRBJ1-1; no clear D gene. The CDR3 consists of 14 residues. The germline V gene has CDR1 SGHDN and CDR2 FVKESK. V lost 1 base to trimming and J lost 4 bases, with 10 bases between them. The CDR3 nucleotides read TGTGCCAGCAGCCAAGTTCTGGGGAGCACTGAAGCTTTCTTT. It encodes CASSQVLGSTEAFF. Filled out from reference TRBV14 and TRBJ1-1, the complete variable domain reads EAGVTQFPSHSVIEKGQTVTLRCDPISGHDNLYWYRRVMGKEIKFLLHFVKESKQDESGMPNNRFLAERTGGTYSTLKVQPAELEDSGVYFCASSQVLGSTEAFFGQGTRLTVV.

The chain carries TRBV15 and TRBJ2-3; 7 bases map to TRBD2. The junction had 7 bases not matched to a gene; V was cut back by 0 bases and J by 4 bases. Per the germline V gene, CDR1 is LNHNV and CDR2 is YYDKDF (reference sequence). The CDR3 has 16 amino acids. This CDR3 is CATSRETGRGPDTQYF. The DNA of the CDR3 is TGTGCCACCAGCAGAGAAACGGGGAGGGGTCCAGATACGCAGTATTTT.

This chain connects TRBV5-6 to TRBJ1-5; D perhaps matches TRBD1 (6 bases). The ends were cut back, 3 bases at V and 5 bases at J, with 18 bases in the middle. Germline V gene sequence: CDR1 SGHDT, CDR2 YYEEEE. The CDR3 totals 16 residues. CDR3 in DNA: TGTGCCAGCAGCTATTCTACAGGGATTCGCGATCAGCCCCAGCATTTT. Translation: CASSYSTGIRDQPQHF.

In its sample, this clone was seen a few times. This sequence joins TRBV7-9 and TRBJ1-2, with D possibly TRBD1 on 6 matching bases. The CDR3 runs 14 residues. Germline CDR1 and CDR2: SEHNR and FQNEAQ (reference sequence). Trimming removed 3 bases from V and 3 bases from J, with 11 bases in between. CDR3 bases: TGTGCCAGCAGCTTGGACAGTTTGTACTATGGCTACACCTTC. Translated: CASSLDSLYYGYTF.

The chain couples TRBV2 to TRBJ1-1; possible D gene TRBD1, 5 bases. V lost 10 bases and J 1 base, leaving 19 bases between the germline ends. The CDR3 contains 15 residues. Germline CDR1 reads SNHLY; CDR2 reads FYNNEI. The CDR3 DNA sequence: TGTGCCACTAAGGGAGGGGAGCGAAAGAACACTGAAGCTTTCTTT. It yields the protein CATKGGERKNTEAFF.

The chain carries TRBV5-6 and TRBJ2-1; 11 bases fit TRBD2. This CDR3 is built from 15 residues. The germline gives CDR1 SGHDT, CDR2 YYEEEE. The trim removed 4 bases at V and 4 bases at J, leaving 4 bases unmatched. The CDR3, as DNA: TGTGCCAGCAGCCTACGGACTAGCGGGTACAATGAGCAGTTCTTC. Translating gives CASSLRTSGYNEQFF.

This rearrangement joins TRBV5-6 to TRBJ2-7, with D maybe TRBD2 (6 bases). This CDR3 spans 15 amino acids. Trimming left V 6 bases short and J 6 bases short, with 22 bases between. Germline V gives CDR1 SGHDT, CDR2 YYEEEE. The CDR3 nucleotides are TGTGCCAGCAACAAAGGAGGGAAGCAACGGAGCGAGCAGTACTTC. Amino acids: CASNKGGKQRSEQYF. The variable domain in full, completed from reference TRBV5-6 and TRBJ2-7, reads DAGVTQSPTHLIKTRGQQVTLRCSPKSGHDTVSWYQQALGQGPQFIFQYYEEEERQRGNFPDRFSGHQFPNYSSELNVNALLLGDSALYLCASNKGGKQRSEQYFGPGTRLTVT.

The chain uses TRBV7-8 and TRBJ1-1, with 8 positions matching TRBD1. The CDR3 extends over 14 amino acids. Germline lookup yields CDR1 SGHVS and CDR2 FQNEAQ. Unmatched junction bases numbered 5, after V lost 5 bases and J lost 3 bases. The CDR3 DNA is TGTGCCAGCAGCCAGACAGGGGTTGACACTGAAGCTTTCTTT. It specifies CASSQTGVDTEAFF.

The chain joins TRBV14 to TRBJ1-1, with TRBD1 identical over 11 bases. The V and J ends lost 4 bases and 5 bases, in that order; junction bases with no gene match: 6. The CDR3 extends over 15 amino acids. The germline V gene has CDR1 SGHDN and CDR2 FVKESK. As DNA, the CDR3 is TGTGCCAGCAGCCCTTGGACAGGGGGCAATACTGAAGCTTTCTTT. Its translation: CASSPWTGGNTEAFF.

The chain combines TRBV5-5 with TRBJ1-1; D may be TRBD1 (6 bases). Trimming removed 4 bases from V and 7 bases from J, with 14 bases in between. This CDR3 is 13 amino acids long. Germline-derived CDR1 and CDR2 are SGHKS and YYEKEE (reference sequence). Written as DNA, the CDR3 is TGTGCCAGCAGCCCGGGGGGGCGGCTTGAAGCTTTCTTT. Its translation: CASSPGGRLEAFF.

The CDR3 nucleotides read TGTGCCAGCTCACGGGACAGGGGAAGTGAAGAGACCCAGTACTTC. It encodes CASSRDRGSEETQYF. The chain recombines TRBV18 with TRBJ2-5; TRBD1 aligns across 10 bases. V shed 4 bases and J 3 bases; nucleotides not matched to a gene: 5. In germline, CDR1 is KGHSH, CDR2 LQKENI. The CDR3 length is 15 residues.

The V call is TRBV5-5, the J call TRBJ2-1, with 7 bases fitting TRBD1. V was clipped by 2 bases and J by 7 bases; unmatched bases: 0. Germline V CDR1 and CDR2: SGHKS, YYEKEE (reference sequence). The CDR3 loop spans 12 amino acids. CDR3 residues: CASSLQGNEQFF. Written as DNA, the CDR3 is TGTGCCAGCAGCTTACAGGGGAATGAGCAGTTCTTC. Based on the CDR3 plus reference TRBV5-5 and TRBJ2-1, the full variable domain is DAGVTQSPTHLIKTRGQQVTLRCSPISGHKSVSWYQQVLGQGPQFIFQYYEKEERGRGNFPDRFSARQFPNYSSELNVNALLLGDSALYLCASSLQGNEQFFGPGTRLTVL.

V gene TRBV11-1 combines with J gene TRBJ2-1; a possible D gene is TRBD1 (5 bases). V lost 4 bases to trimming and J lost 4 bases, with 8 bases between them. CDR3 length: 13 residues. Germline CDR1 reads SGHAT; CDR2 reads FQDESV (reference sequence). CDR3 amino acids: CASSSPGYNEQFF. CDR3 DNA: TGTGCCAGCAGCTCGCCAGGGTACAATGAGCAGTTCTTC.

The chain has TRBV7-6 and TRBJ1-2, with D possibly TRBD1 on 6 matching bases. Trimming removed 3 bases at V and 4 bases at J, with 6 bases between. Germline V gene data show CDR1 as SGHVS and CDR2 as FNYEAQ. The CDR3 runs to 12 residues. CDR3 nucleotide sequence: TGTGCCAGCAGCTTGGACAGCTATGGCTACACCTTC. Translating gives CASSLDSYGYTF.

The rearrangement joins TRBV7-2 to TRBJ2-6; 8 nucleotides align to TRBD2. CDR3 size: 19 residues. J gave up 0 bases and V 5 bases, and 12 bases lay outside the gene matches. Germline loops: CDR1 SGHTA, CDR2 FQGNSA. As DNA, the CDR3 is TGTGCCAGCAGCGCCCGGGGGGGGCGGGAGAGCTCTGGGGCCAACGTCCTGACTTTC. Its protein is CASSARGGRESSGANVLTF.

The chain uses TRBV7-6 and TRBJ1-1; TRBD1 matches at 9 bases. Per the germline V gene, CDR1 is SGHVS and CDR2 is FNYEAQ. The CDR3 loop spans 16 amino acids. With 0 bases clipped from V and 5 bases from J, the junction kept 7 bases outside the gene matches. The CDR3 sequence: CASSLAPGTGRTEAFF. The CDR3 coding sequence is TGTGCCAGCAGCTTAGCACCCGGGACAGGGCGGACTGAAGCTTTCTTT.

This clone was detected once. V and J are TRBV7-2 and TRBJ2-3; perhaps TRBD2 as D (6 bases). Germline lookup yields CDR1 SGHTA and CDR2 FQGNSA. The CDR3 length is 15 residues. The V end was cut by 7 bases, the J end by 5 bases, with 19 bases between. The CDR3 region is CASTSDPTGGDTQYF. CDR3 bases: TGTGCCAGCACCTCCGACCCGACCGGGGGAGATACGCAGTATTTT.

V is TRBV6-5 and J is TRBJ1-2; TRBD1 might be the D (5 bases). Trimming shortened V by 6 bases and J by 8 bases, and 22 bases separated the two germline ends. The CDR3 runs 15 residues. Germline V gene data show CDR1 as MNHEY and CDR2 as SVGAGI. CDR3 in amino acids: CASSPTAPGLAGYTF. The CDR3 nucleotides read TGTGCCAGCAGCCCTACCGCTCCGGGACTTGCGGGCTACACCTTC.

The CDR3, as DNA: TGTGCCAGTAGTATAGATTACAGCACCTATGGCTACACCTTC. Protein: CASSIDYSTYGYTF. The rearrangement joins TRBV19 to TRBJ1-2; unclear D gene. The CDR3 loop spans 14 amino acids. Trimming removed 0 bases from V and 4 bases from J, with 9 bases in between. Per the germline V gene, CDR1 is LNHDA and CDR2 is SQIVND (reference sequence).

The chain carries TRBV19 and TRBJ2-2; the match to TRBD1 covers 7 bases. CDR1 is LNHDA and CDR2 is SQIVND in the germline V gene (reference sequence). V lost 9 bases to trimming and J lost 2 bases; unmatched junction nucleotides: 9. This CDR3 spans 15 amino acids. Here the CDR3 DNA reads TGTGCCAGCAGGTACAGGGGTCCAAACACCGGGGAGCTGTTTTTT. Its translation is CASRYRGPNTGELFF.

The chain recombines TRBV19 with TRBJ2-7, with D unresolved. The CDR3 runs 14 residues. Per the germline V gene, CDR1 is LNHDA and CDR2 is SQIVND (reference sequence). Deletions cut 0 bases from V and 6 bases from J, with 12 bases between. The CDR3 region is CASSIDPAVGEQYF. The CDR3 DNA reads TGTGCCAGTAGTATAGATCCCGCGGTGGGCGAGCAGTACTTC.

This chain uses TRBV5-1 with TRBJ1-1; weak D call: TRBD1 (5 bases). Germline V CDR1 and CDR2: SGHRS, YFSETQ. This CDR3 comprises 13 residues. The V gene lost 4 bases and the J gene lost 3 bases, with 10 bases spanning the gap. CDR3 bases: TGCGCCAGCAGCATTCAGGGTGACACTGAAGCTTTCTTT. It translates to CASSIQGDTEAFF.